The clone carrying this T cell receptor (beta chain) was detected many times. Its matching antigen is unknown. Other nucleotide sequences from this sample produce the same CDR3. The germline V and J ends were trimmed by 0 bases and 1 base, with 7 bases remaining between them. The CDR3 has 14 residues. The germline gives CDR1 SGHRS, CDR2 YFSETQ. The data were taken from a study of shared clonotypes between healthy human individuals. With unsorted samples, genomic DNA was obtained from some 100 million PBMCs. Splitting of each subset's genomic DNA was done evenly across several immunoSEQ plates. Among the unsorted PBMC samples, replicate PCRs used around 270 ng DNA, 25,000 to 30,000 T cell genomes. Here immunoSEQ multiplex PCR was the method, and the copy in TCRdb shows in-frame clones only, minus some. The sample shows a few hundred thousand clones, around three quarters of them seen only once. Study-level points and caveats: Tissues were not sampled, only blood, and their repertoires likely differ.

The chain carries TRBV5-1 and TRBJ1-2; unclear D gene. The receptor comes from a woman aged 40 to 50 in good health. Some clones in this sample may be carry-over from other donors' samples. Specimen: PBMCs. The CDR3 loop reads CASSLGNGNYGYTF. The CDR3 DNA follows: TGCGCCAGCAGCTTGGGAAACGGTAACTATGGCTACACCTTC.